These 29 T cell receptor beta chains came from one sample sequenced in a study of neurological immune-mediated disorders. A single record per CDR3 protein comes from TCRdb applying MiXCR to the 5' RACE reads. The data show about 59,000 distinct CDR3 sequences, approximately 3.5% seen once. Sequencing was carried out using PBMCs. The receptors here all came from a woman aged 25 to 39 with multiple sclerosis.

To note about this clonotype: A single base separates this from a much larger clone, so it may be a read error. The chain carries TRBV5-1 and TRBJ1-4, with unresolved D. V lost 4 bases and J 8 bases, leaving 12 bases between the germline ends. Germline-derived CDR1 and CDR2 are SGHRS and YFSETQ. The CDR3 contains 13 residues. As DNA, the CDR3 is TGCGCCAGCAGCACAATCCCAGGAGAAAAACTGTTTTTT. Residues: CASSTIPGEKLFF. Full variable domain (outside the CDR3, taken from reference TRBV5-1 and TRBJ1-4): KAGVTQTPRYLIKTRGQQVTLSCSPISGHRSVSWYQQTPGQGLQFLFEYFSETQRNKGNFPGRFSGRQFSNSRSEMNVSTLELGDSALYLCASSTIPGEKLFFGSGTQLSVL.

There are many counts of this clonotype. This chain connects TRBV5-1 to TRBJ2-1, with D uncertain. This CDR3 has 11 residues. Germline V gives CDR1 SGHRS, CDR2 YFSETQ. V lost 5 bases to trimming and J lost 15 bases, with 15 bases between them. CDR3 in amino acids: CASRDGLDAFF. CDR3 nucleotides: TGCGCCAGCAGGGACGGTCTTGACGCGTTCTTC.

At least ten counts were recorded for this clonotype. The chain is built from TRBV20-1 and TRBJ2-1, with D perhaps matching TRBD1 (6 bases). This CDR3 comprises 15 residues. Trimming took 4 bases from V and 0 from J, leaving 13 bases between them. The germline gives CDR1 DFQATT, CDR2 SNEGSKA (reference sequence). The CDR3 loop reads CSATPDSSSYNEQFF. DNA for the CDR3: TGCAGTGCTACCCCGGACAGCAGCTCCTACAATGAGCAGTTCTTC.

This clonotype was observed a few times. One end of the junction fails to match germline, which may point to a read error. The chain combines TRBV6-5 with TRBJ1-6; the D gene is possibly TRBD1 (5 bases). Germline loops: CDR1 MNHEY, CDR2 SVGAGI. This CDR3 comprises 15 residues. CDR3 loop: CASKQGLAYNSPLNF. CDR3 nucleotides: TGTGCCAGCAAGCAGGGTCTAGCCTATAATTCACCCCTCAACTTT.

This clonotype showed up many times. The chain couples TRBV7-7 to TRBJ2-6, with 7 bases matching TRBD1. In germline, CDR1 is SSHAT, CDR2 FNYEAQ (reference sequence). The CDR3 is made up of 17 amino acids. CDR3 region: CAIRDSSLDSGANVLTF. The CDR3 DNA sequence: TGTGCTATCCGGGACAGCAGCTTAGACTCTGGGGCCAACGTCCTGACTTTC.

This clonotype was recorded a few times. CDR3: CASSAEPPDTGWRQYF. The CDR3 region has the DNA TGTGCCAGCAGCGCCGAACCCCCGGACACAGGATGGAGGCAGTATTTT. The chain recombines TRBV9 with TRBJ2-3, with D perhaps matching TRBD1 (5 bases). The germline V gene encodes CDR1 SGDLS and CDR2 YYNGEE. The V end was cut by 3 bases, the J end by 11 bases, with 25 bases between. The CDR3 is 16 residues long.

There are many counts of this clonotype. At one end, the junction sequence differs from germline, possibly due to a read error. The genes are TRBV4-1 and TRBJ1-5, with a tentative D call TRBD1 (5 bases). In germline, CDR1 is MGHRA, CDR2 YSYEKL. CDR3 length: 14 residues. The CDR3 region is CASSQDPVVGPQNF. The CDR3, as DNA: TGCGCCAGCAGCCAAGATCCGGTGGTGGGACCCCAGAATTTT.

Remarks on this clonotype: A much more abundant neighbour one base away suggests this may be a read error. V is TRBV12-3 or TRBV12-4 and J is TRBJ1-5; D uncertain. CDR3 size: 14 residues. The CDR3 loop is CASSALDSNQPQNF. The CDR3 DNA follows: TGTGCCAGCAGTGCCCTGGATAGCAATCAGCCCCAGAATTTT.

In this sample, this clonotype turned up many times. J is TRBJ2-1 and V is TRBV5-1; D not certain. Germline CDR1 is SGHRS and CDR2 is YFSETQ. With 0 bases removed from V and 4 bases from J, the gap between germline ends came to 8 bases. There are 14 residues in the CDR3. CDR3 region: CASSLGIGYNEQFF. In DNA, the CDR3 is TGCGCCAGCAGCTTGGGGATAGGTTACAATGAGCAGTTCTTC.

In this sample, this clonotype turned up many times. The chain has TRBV28 and TRBJ1-1; 9 positions match TRBD1. Germline-derived CDR1 and CDR2 are MDHEN and SYDVKM. The V and J ends lost 6 bases and 5 bases, in that order; junction bases with no gene match: 4. The CDR3 has 13 residues. As DNA, the CDR3 is TGTGCCAGCAGAACAGGGGGCGGAACTGAAGCTTTCTTT. Its protein product is CASRTGGGTEAFF.

This clonotype was recorded at least ten times. The rearrangement links TRBV20-1 to TRBJ2-7; tentatively, D is TRBD1 or TRBD2 (5 bases each). The CDR3 runs 13 residues. With 5 bases removed from V and 2 bases from J, the gap between germline ends came to 13 bases. Germline V lookup: CDR1 DFQATT, CDR2 SNEGSKA (reference sequence). Here the CDR3 DNA reads TGCAGTGCTGGGGGTGCAGCAGCCTACGAGCAGTACTTC. It codes for CSAGGAAAYEQYF.

The gene calls are TRBV12-3 or TRBV12-4 and TRBJ2-7; 8 bases are a match to TRBD2. The CDR3 has 13 residues. V was pared by 6 bases and J by 0 bases, with 1 base of the junction left unmatched. CDR3 bases: TGTGCCAGCAGAACTAGCGGCTCCTACGAGCAGTACTTC. The encoded protein is CASRTSGSYEQYF.

At least ten counts were recorded for this clonotype. This chain uses TRBV7-3 with TRBJ2-6, with D perhaps TRBD2 (6 bases). The germline V gene encodes CDR1 SGHTA and CDR2 FQGTGA. V was pared by 0 bases and J by 0 bases, with 12 bases between. The CDR3 covers 18 residues. CDR3 DNA sequence: TGTGCCAGCAGCTTAACACTAGCTGAGTCCTCTGGGGCCAACGTCCTGACTTTC. It is translated as CASSLTLAESSGANVLTF.

In this sample, this clonotype turned up many times. The chain uses TRBV5-1 and TRBJ1-5; 7 nucleotides align to TRBD1. CDR1 is SGHRS and CDR2 is YFSETQ in the germline V gene. CDR3 length: 15 amino acids. V lost 4 bases and J lost 2; bases outside the gene matches: 6. The CDR3 nucleotides read TGCGCCAGCAGCCAAGGGGGCCCGGGCAATCAGCCCCAGCATTTT. Amino acids: CASSQGGPGNQPQHF.

This chain links TRBV5-1 with TRBJ2-7, with D possibly being TRBD2 (5 bases). Between the trimmed V and J ends, which lost 5 bases and 2 bases, there was a span of 17 bases. The CDR3 runs 15 residues. Germline V gene data show CDR1 as SGHRS and CDR2 as YFSETQ. The CDR3 DNA follows: TGCGCCAGCAGTCGGAACGGGGAAGGCACCTACGAGCAGTACTTC. Protein sequence: CASSRNGEGTYEQYF.

Many counts were recorded for this clonotype. The genes are TRBV5-5 and TRBJ1-5; 9 nucleotides line up with TRBD1. The CDR3 runs to 13 residues. With V trimmed by 7 bases and J by 4 bases, 3 bases remained unmatched. From germline, CDR1 is SGHKS and CDR2 YYEKEE (reference sequence). As DNA, the CDR3 is TGTGCCAGCTCAGGACAGGGGAATCAGCCCCAGCATTTT. Translation: CASSGQGNQPQHF.

This clonotype was seen repeatedly, ten times or more. This chain links TRBV7-8 with TRBJ2-5; unclear D gene. V gave up 7 bases and J gave up 4 bases, with 7 bases separating them. Germline CDR1 is SGHVS and CDR2 is FQNEAQ. The CDR3 extends over 11 amino acids. In nucleotides, the CDR3 is TGTGCCAGCAACAATAGAGAGACCCAGTACTTC. Its protein product is CASNNRETQYF.

This clonotype was counted a few times. This chain links TRBV12-3 or TRBV12-4 with TRBJ1-5; D not resolved. Trimming shortened V by 8 bases and J by 3 bases, and 17 bases separated the two germline ends. The CDR3 sequence is 15 residues long. CDR3: CASQQNLGDNQPQHF. As DNA, the CDR3 is TGTGCCAGCCAACAAAATCTAGGAGACAATCAGCCCCAGCATTTT.

This clonotype has ten or more counts. The chain has TRBV11-2 and TRBJ1-1; D may be TRBD1 (5 bases). There are 17 residues in the CDR3. V lost 3 bases and J lost 0, with 17 bases in between. Germline V gene lookup returns CDR1 SGHAT and CDR2 FQNNGV. The CDR3 sequence: CASSFGGWRTLNTEAFF. CDR3 nucleotides: TGTGCCAGCAGCTTCGGGGGGTGGAGAACATTGAACACTGAAGCTTTCTTT.

This clonotype was recorded a few times. This clone may be a read error of a much larger clone one base away. The chain links TRBV5-1 to TRBJ1-2; D remains unclear. Germline lookup yields CDR1 SGHRS and CDR2 YFSETQ. This CDR3 comprises 15 residues. Between the trimmed V and J ends, which lost 0 bases and 0 bases, there was a span of 9 bases. The CDR3 loop is CASSLEGRANYGYTF. CDR3 DNA sequence: TGCGCCAGCAGCTTGGAGGGCAGAGCTAACTATGGCTACACCTTC. Combining the CDR3 with reference TRBV5-1 and TRBJ1-2 gives the whole variable domain KAGVTQTPRYLIKTRGQQVTLSCSPISGHRSVSWYQQTPGQGLQFLFEYFSETQRNKGNFPGRFSGRQFSNSRSEMNVSTLELGDSALYLCASSLEGRANYGYTFGSGTRLTVV.

This clonotype was seen ten or more times. The V gene is TRBV3-1, the J gene TRBJ2-2, with 11 positions matching TRBD1. The CDR3 runs to 15 residues. V lost 6 bases and J lost 5; bases outside the gene matches: 5. Germline V gives CDR1 LGHDT, CDR2 YNNKEL (reference sequence). Here the CDR3 DNA reads TGTGCCAGCAGGGGGGACAGGGGGGCTACCGGGGAGCTGTTTTTT. This sequence encodes CASRGDRGATGELFF.

This rearrangement joins TRBV7-9 to TRBJ1-2, with 9 bases matching TRBD1. Germline CDR1 and CDR2: SEHNR and FQNEAQ (reference sequence). This CDR3 contains 13 residues. V lost 3 bases, J lost 7 bases, and 3 bases stayed unmatched. The CDR3 region is CASSFGQGFGYTF. CDR3 nucleotides: TGTGCCAGCAGCTTCGGACAGGGGTTTGGCTACACCTTC.

This clonotype showed up many times. This chain joins TRBV5-1 and TRBJ2-5, with a possible D match to TRBD1 (6 bases). The CDR3 contains 14 residues. V gave up 4 bases and J gave up 5 bases, with 15 bases separating them. CDR1 and CDR2 from the germline V gene are SGHRS and YFSETQ. The CDR3: CASSSQGNLETQYF. The CDR3 bases are TGCGCCAGCAGCAGCCAGGGGAACTTGGAGACCCAGTACTTC.

This clonotype was seen many times. The chain has TRBV5-1 and TRBJ2-1; 8 bases are shared with TRBD2. Germline V gene lookup returns CDR1 SGHRS and CDR2 YFSETQ. Trimming removed 1 base from V and 6 bases from J; junction bases left unmatched: 3. The length of the CDR3 is 14 residues. The CDR3 DNA is TGCGCCAGCAGCTTGCAGCGGGGGCCCAATGAGCAGTTCTTC. Translating gives CASSLQRGPNEQFF.

The gene calls are TRBV18 and TRBJ2-5; D is undetermined. The germline gives CDR1 KGHSH, CDR2 LQKENI. V lost 3 bases to trimming and J lost 5 bases, with 13 bases between them. The CDR3 is 14 residues long. Written as DNA, the CDR3 is TGTGCCAGCTCACCGTTGGAAAGGGCCGAGACCCAGTACTTC. This gives the protein CASSPLERAETQYF.

The sample holds many counts of this clonotype. This chain uses TRBV20-1 with TRBJ2-3; D perhaps matches TRBD2 (5 bases). V was cut by 5 bases and J by 5 bases, with 17 bases left in between. CDR1 DFQATT and CDR2 SNEGSKA come from the germline V gene (reference sequence). The CDR3 has 14 residues. The CDR3 DNA sequence: TGCAGTGCTTACCCTGGCGGGTATGGAGATACGCAGTATTTT. It translates to CSAYPGGYGDTQYF.

This clonotype came up many times. The chain couples TRBV7-8 to TRBJ2-3; D gene ambiguous. The CDR3 extends over 10 amino acids. V dropped 5 bases and J dropped 3 bases, with 0 bases sitting between them. From germline, CDR1 is SGHVS and CDR2 FQNEAQ. CDR3: CASSTDTQYF. CDR3 coding DNA: TGTGCCAGCAGCACAGATACGCAGTATTTT.

This clonotype was detected many times. The rearrangement joins TRBV9 to TRBJ1-2; D is undetermined. V was cut by 6 bases and J by 8 bases, with 5 bases left in between. The germline CDR1 and CDR2 sequences are SGDLS and YYNGEE. This CDR3 is built from 9 residues. The CDR3 is CASNGGYTF. The CDR3 DNA follows: TGTGCCAGCAATGGGGGCTACACCTTC.

This clonotype has at least ten counts. The genes are TRBV4-1 and TRBJ1-2, with D tentatively TRBD1 (6 bases). CDR1 and CDR2 (germline): MGHRA, YSYEKL. V was pared by 2 bases and J by 6 bases, with 13 bases between. The CDR3 covers 14 residues. The DNA for the CDR3 is TGCGCCAGCAGCCAAACACAGGGAGGGGATGGCTACACCTTC. Amino acid sequence: CASSQTQGGDGYTF.